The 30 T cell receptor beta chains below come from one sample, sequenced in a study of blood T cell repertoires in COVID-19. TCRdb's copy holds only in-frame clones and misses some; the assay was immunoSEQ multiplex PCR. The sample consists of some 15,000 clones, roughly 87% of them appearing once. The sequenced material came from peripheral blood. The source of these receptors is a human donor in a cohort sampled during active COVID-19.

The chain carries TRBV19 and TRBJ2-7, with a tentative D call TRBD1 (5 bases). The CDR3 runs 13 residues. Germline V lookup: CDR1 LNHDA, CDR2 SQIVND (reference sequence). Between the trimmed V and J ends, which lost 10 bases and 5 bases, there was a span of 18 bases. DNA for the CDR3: TGTGCCACCTCCCCGACAGTCAAAGACGAGCAGTACTTC. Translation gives CATSPTVKDEQYF.

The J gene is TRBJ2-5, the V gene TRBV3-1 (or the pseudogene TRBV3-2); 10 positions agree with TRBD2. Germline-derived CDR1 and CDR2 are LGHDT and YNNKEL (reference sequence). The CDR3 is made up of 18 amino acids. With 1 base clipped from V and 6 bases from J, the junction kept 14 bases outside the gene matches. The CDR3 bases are TGTGCCAGCAGCCAAGGAGTGTCGGCTAGCGGGGGATGGAAGACCCAGTACTTC. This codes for CASSQGVSASGGWKTQYF.

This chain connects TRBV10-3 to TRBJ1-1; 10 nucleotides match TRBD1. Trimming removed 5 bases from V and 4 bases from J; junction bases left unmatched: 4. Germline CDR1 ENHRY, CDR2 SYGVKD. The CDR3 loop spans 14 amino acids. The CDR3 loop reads CAISSGQGSTEAFF. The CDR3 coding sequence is TGTGCCATCAGTTCGGGACAGGGGAGCACTGAAGCTTTCTTT.

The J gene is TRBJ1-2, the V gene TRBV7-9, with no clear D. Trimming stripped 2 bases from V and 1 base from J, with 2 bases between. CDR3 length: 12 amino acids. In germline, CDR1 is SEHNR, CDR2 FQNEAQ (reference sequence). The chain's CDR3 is CASSLYNYGYTF. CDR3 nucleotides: TGTGCCAGCAGCTTATATAACTATGGCTACACCTTC.

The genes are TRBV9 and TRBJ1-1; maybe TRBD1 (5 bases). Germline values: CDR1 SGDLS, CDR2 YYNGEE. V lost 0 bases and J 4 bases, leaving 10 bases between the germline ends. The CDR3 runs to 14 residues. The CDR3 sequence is CASSVGDRRTEAFF. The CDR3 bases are TGTGCCAGCAGCGTAGGAGACAGACGCACTGAAGCTTTCTTT.

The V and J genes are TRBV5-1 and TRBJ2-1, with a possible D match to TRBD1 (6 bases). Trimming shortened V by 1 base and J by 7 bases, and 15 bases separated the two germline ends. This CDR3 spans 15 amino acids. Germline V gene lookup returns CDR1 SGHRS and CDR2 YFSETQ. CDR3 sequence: CASSLSSTGKNEQFF. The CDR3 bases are TGCGCCAGCAGCTTGTCTAGCACAGGGAAGAATGAGCAGTTCTTC.

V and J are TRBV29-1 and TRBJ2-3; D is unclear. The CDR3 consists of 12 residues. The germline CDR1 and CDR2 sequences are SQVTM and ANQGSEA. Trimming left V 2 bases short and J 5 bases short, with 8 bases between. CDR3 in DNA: TGCAGCGTTGAAAACACCAGAGATACGCAGTATTTT. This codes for CSVENTRDTQYF.

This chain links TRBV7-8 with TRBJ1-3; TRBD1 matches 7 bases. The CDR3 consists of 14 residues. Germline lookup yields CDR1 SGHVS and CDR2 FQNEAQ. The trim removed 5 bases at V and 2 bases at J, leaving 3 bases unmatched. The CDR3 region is CASSLQGAGNTIYF. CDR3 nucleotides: TGTGCCAGCAGCCTCCAGGGGGCTGGAAACACCATATATTTT.

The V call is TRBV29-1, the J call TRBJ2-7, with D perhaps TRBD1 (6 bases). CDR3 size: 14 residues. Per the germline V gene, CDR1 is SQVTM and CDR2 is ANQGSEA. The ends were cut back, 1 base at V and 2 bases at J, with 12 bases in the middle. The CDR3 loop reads CSVEVTGRPYEQYF. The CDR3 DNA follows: TGCAGCGTTGAAGTCACAGGGCGACCCTACGAGCAGTACTTC.

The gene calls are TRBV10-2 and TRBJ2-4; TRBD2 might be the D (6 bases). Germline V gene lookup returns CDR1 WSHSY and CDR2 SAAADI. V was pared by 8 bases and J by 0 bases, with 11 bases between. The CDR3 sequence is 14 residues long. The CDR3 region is CASAGLEAKNIQYF. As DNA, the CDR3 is TGCGCCAGCGCGGGGTTAGAAGCCAAAAACATTCAGTACTTC.

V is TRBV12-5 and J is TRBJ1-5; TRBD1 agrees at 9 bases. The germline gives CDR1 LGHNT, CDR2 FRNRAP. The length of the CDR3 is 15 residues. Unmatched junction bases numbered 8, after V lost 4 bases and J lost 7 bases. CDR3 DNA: TGTGCTAGTGGTTGGGGGACAGGGTATAACCAGCCCCAGCATTTT. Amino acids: CASGWGTGYNQPQHF.

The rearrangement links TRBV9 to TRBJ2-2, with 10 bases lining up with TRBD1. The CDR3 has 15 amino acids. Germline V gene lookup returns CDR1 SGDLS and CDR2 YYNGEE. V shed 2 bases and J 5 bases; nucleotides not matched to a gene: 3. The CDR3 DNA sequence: TGTGCCAGCAGCGTCGGGACAGGGGTAACCGGGGAGCTGTTTTTT. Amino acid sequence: CASSVGTGVTGELFF.

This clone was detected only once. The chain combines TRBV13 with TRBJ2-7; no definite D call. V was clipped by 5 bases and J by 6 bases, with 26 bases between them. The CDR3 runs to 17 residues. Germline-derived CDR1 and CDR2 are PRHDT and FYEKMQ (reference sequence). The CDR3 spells CASSPTSLSGSSAEQYF. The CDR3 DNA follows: TGTGCCAGCAGCCCCACCTCTCTCTCCGGGTCCTCTGCCGAGCAGTACTTC.

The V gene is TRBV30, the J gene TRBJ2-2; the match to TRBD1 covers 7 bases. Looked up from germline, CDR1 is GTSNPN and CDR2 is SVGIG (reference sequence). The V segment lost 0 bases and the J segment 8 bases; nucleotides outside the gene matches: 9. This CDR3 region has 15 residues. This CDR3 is CAWSVNLKGAGELFF. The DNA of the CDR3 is TGTGCCTGGAGTGTAAATCTGAAGGGGGCGGGGGAGCTGTTTTTT.

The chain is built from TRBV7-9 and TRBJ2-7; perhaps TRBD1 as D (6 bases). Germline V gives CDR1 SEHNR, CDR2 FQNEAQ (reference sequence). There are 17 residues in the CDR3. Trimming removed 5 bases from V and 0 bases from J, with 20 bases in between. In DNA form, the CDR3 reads TGTGCCAGCAGCAGACGGCGGCTGGGGGCGACCTCCTACGAGCAGTACTTC. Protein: CASSRRRLGATSYEQYF.

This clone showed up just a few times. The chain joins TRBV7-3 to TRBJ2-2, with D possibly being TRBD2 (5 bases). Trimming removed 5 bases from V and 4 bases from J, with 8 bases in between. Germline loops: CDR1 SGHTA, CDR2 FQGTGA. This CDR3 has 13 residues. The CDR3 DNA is TGTGCCAGCAGCCTAGCTCTCACCGGGGAGCTGTTTTTT. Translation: CASSLALTGELFF.

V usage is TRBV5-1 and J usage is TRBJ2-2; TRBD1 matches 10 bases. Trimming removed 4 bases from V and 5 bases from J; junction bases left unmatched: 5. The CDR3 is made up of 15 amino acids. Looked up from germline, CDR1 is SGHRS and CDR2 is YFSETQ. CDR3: CASSIGTGATGELFF. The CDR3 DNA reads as TGCGCCAGCAGCATAGGGACAGGGGCTACCGGGGAGCTGTTTTTT.

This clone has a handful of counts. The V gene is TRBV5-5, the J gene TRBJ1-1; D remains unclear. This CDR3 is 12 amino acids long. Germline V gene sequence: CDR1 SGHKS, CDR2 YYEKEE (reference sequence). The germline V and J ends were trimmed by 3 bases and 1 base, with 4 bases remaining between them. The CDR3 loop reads CASSSRNTEAFF. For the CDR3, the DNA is TGTGCCAGCAGCTCCAGGAACACTGAAGCTTTCTTT. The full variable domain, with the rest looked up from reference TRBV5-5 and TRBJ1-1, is DAGVTQSPTHLIKTRGQQVTLRCSPISGHKSVSWYQQVLGQGPQFIFQYYEKEERGRGNFPDRFSARQFPNYSSELNVNALLLGDSALYLCASSSRNTEAFFGQGTRLTVV.

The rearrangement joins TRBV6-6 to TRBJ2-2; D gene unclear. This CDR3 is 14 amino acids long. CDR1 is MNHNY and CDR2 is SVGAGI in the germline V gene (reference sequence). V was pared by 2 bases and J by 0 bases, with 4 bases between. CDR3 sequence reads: CASSYVSNTGELFF. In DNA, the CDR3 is TGTGCCAGCAGTTACGTCTCGAACACCGGGGAGCTGTTTTTT.

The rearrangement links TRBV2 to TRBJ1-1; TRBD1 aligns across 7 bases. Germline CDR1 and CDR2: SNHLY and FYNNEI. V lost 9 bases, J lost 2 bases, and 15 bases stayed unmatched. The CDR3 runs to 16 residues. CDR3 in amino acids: CASDPGTAIPNTEAFF. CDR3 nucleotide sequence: TGTGCCAGTGATCCCGGGACAGCTATACCAAACACTGAAGCTTTCTTT.

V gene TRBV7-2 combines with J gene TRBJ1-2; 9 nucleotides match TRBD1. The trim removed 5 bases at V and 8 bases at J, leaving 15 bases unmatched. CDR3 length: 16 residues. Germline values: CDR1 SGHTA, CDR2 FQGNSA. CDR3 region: CASSLGTGYFLGGYTF. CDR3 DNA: TGTGCCAGCAGCCTGGGGACAGGGTATTTTTTGGGAGGCTACACCTTC.

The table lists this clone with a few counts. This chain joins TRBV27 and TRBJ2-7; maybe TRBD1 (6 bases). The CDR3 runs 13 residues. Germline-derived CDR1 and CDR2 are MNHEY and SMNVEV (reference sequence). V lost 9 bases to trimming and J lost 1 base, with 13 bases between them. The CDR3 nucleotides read TGTGCCAGTAGAGGACAGAGTTCCTACGAGCAGTACTTC. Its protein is CASRGQSSYEQYF.

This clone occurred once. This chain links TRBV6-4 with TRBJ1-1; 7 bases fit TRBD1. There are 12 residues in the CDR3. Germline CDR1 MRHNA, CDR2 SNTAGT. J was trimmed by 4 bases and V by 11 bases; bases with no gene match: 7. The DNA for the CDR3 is TGTGCCGGACGGGGACAGCTCACTGAAGCTTTCTTT. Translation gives CAGRGQLTEAFF.

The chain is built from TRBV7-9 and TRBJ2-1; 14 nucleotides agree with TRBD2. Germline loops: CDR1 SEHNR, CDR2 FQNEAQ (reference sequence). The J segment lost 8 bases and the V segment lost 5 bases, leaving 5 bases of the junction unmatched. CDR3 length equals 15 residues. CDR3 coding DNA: TGTGCCAGCAGCGTCGGGACTAGCGGGGGTGATGAGCAGTTCTTC. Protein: CASSVGTSGGDEQFF. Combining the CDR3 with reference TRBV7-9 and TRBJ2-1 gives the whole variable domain DTGVSQNPRHKITKRGQNVTFRCDPISEHNRLYWYRQTLGQGPEFLTYFQNEAQLEKSRLLSDRFSAERPKGSFSTLEIQRTEQGDSAMYLCASSVGTSGGDEQFFGPGTRLTVL.

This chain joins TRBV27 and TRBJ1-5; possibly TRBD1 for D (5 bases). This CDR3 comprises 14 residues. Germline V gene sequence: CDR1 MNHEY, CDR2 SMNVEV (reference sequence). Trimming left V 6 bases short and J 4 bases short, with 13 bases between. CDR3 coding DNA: TGTGCCAGCAGACTCGGCTCAGGGAATCAGCCCCAGCATTTT. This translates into CASRLGSGNQPQHF.

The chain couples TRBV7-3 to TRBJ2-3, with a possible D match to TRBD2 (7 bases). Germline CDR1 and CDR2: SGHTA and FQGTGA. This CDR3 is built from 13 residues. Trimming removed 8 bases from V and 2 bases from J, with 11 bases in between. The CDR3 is CASGGGNTDTQYF. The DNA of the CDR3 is TGTGCCAGCGGCGGGGGCAACACAGATACGCAGTATTTT. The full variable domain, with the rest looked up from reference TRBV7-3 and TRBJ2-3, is GAGVSQTPSNKVTEKGKYVELRCDPISGHTALYWYRQSLGQGPEFLIYFQGTGAADDSGLPNDRFFAVRPEGSVSTLKIQRTERGDSAVYLCASGGGNTDTQYFGPGTRLTVL.

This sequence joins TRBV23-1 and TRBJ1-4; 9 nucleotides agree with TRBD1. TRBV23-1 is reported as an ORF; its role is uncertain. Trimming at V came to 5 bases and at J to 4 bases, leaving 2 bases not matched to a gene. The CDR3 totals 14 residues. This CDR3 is CASSDRGFNEKLFF. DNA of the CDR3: TGCGCCAGCAGTGACAGGGGGTTTAATGAAAAACTGTTTTTT.

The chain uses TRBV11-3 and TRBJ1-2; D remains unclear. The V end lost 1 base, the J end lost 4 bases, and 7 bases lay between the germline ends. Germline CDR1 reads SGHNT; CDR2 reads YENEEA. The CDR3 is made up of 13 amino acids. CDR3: CASSLGEIYGYTF. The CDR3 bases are TGTGCCAGCAGCTTAGGAGAGATCTATGGCTACACCTTC.

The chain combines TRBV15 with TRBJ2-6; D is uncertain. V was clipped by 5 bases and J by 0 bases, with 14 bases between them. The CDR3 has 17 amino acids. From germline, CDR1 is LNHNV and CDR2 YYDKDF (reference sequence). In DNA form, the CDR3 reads TGTGCCACCAGCGAAGTTTCAGGTAGCTCTGGGGCCAACGTCCTGACTTTC. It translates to CATSEVSGSSGANVLTF.

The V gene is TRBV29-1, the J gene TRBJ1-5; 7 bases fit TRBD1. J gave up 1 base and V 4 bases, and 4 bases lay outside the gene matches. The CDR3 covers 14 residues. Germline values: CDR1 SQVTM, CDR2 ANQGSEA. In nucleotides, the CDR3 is TGCAGCGTTGGGGACAGTCAAAGCAATCAGCCCCAGCATTTT. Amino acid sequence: CSVGDSQSNQPQHF.